The rows below give T cell receptor beta chains drawn from one sample of a study of shared clonotypes between healthy human individuals. Using immunoSEQ multiplex PCR, the repertoire was profiled, and TCRdb retains in-frame clones only, with some absent. The table includes roughly 2.2 million clones, 85% to 95% detected once. Sequencing was carried out using naive CD4+ T cells from PBMCs. These receptors originate from a young man in good health. Some clones in this sample may be carry-over from other donors' samples. The conserved cysteine and the conserved F or W are not part of the CDR3 here.

j_call v_call cdr3_aa
TRBJ2-3 TRBV28 ASNDPLAGGTSTDTQY
TRBJ2-1 TRBV2 ASKEREGNNEQF
TRBJ2-3 TRBV11-3 ASSLDRGTDTQY
TRBJ1-1 TRBV2 ARQNTEAF
TRBJ2-1 TRBV11-2 ASSRGGAEWNEQF
TRBJ2-1 TRBV9 ASSVDVGDEQF
. TRBV25-1 ASTRDSAYEQY
TRBJ1-1 TRBV4-1 ASRPIGGNTEAF
TRBJ2-7 TRBV5-1 ASSPASGLAGNYEQY
TRBJ1-4 TRBV7-9 ASSTGTGGEKLF
TRBJ1-4 TRBV18 ASSPLDQGNNEKLF
TRBJ2-1 TRBV5-1 ASSSEGGRVNNEQF
TRBJ2-7 TRBV28 ASSPGSRLSLEQY
TRBJ1-2 TRBV6-5 ASSQWDYGYT
TRBJ2-1 TRBV5-1 ASSLDSGENEQF
TRBJ2-1 TRBV18 ASSQGLVTYNEQF
TRBJ1-5 TRBV7-9 ASSLGVGEPQH
TRBJ1-5 TRBV28 ASSPRHVSNQPQH
TRBJ1-5 TRBV28 ASSSSGGRPQH
TRBJ1-1 TRBV9 ASSSLGGGTEAF
TRBJ2-4 TRBV15 ATSRGERTGTPVV
TRBJ2-7 TRBV5-5 ASSFRDGTYEQY
TRBJ2-7 TRBV7-2 ASTQEGWREGFYEQY
TRBJ1-4 TRBV19 ASSIGGGAIEKLF
TRBJ2-7 TRBV27 ASSIARVKGPRGSYEQY
TRBJ2-7 TRBV28 ASSLSGNRYEQY
TRBJ2-2 TRBV21-1 ASSKNLAGANTGELF
TRBJ2-7 TRBV5-1 ASSFDTGLVAEQY
TRBJ2-3 TRBV28 ASRLMTGTDTQY
TRBJ2-3 TRBV7-2 ASSLARTSGATDTQY
TRBJ2-1 TRBV2 ASSERTNYNEQF
TRBJ1-1 TRBV2 ASSRGLNTEAF
TRBJ1-5 TRBV18 ASSPNSGTDSNQPQH
TRBJ2-3 TRBV18 ASSKGLADTQY
TRBJ1-1 TRBV6-5 ASSYRGTGEAF
TRBJ1-1 TRBV6-1 ASSPVNTEAF
TRBJ2-6 TRBV6-6 ASHRDRGPGANVLT
TRBJ2-7 TRBV7-2 ASASERGPYEQY
TRBJ1-2 TRBV28 ASSSRLARGYT
TRBJ2-1 TRBV11-2 ASSLVASNNEQF
TRBJ1-1 TRBV15 ATSPRRGGEAF
TRBJ1-1 TRBV16 ASSQKSLIMPGNTEAF
TRBJ1-1 TRBV5-6 ASSSTHLRLEAF
TRBJ2-4 TRBV19 ASKPSSGKNIQY
TRBJ1-2 TRBV5-1 ASSRVDSNYGYT
TRBJ2-1 TRBV5-4 ASSGNRGSSSYNEQF
TRBJ2-7 TRBV14 ASRGSGSSYEQY
TRBJ2-1 TRBV6-5 ASTGLAGGEQF
TRBJ1-1 TRBV2 ASSDGRANAQAF
TRBJ1-2 TRBV28 ASSLQGGGMWGYT
TRBJ2-1 TRBV19 ASSQTSGTSNEQF
TRBJ2-1 TRBV7-2 ASSSPDREQF
TRBJ2-7 TRBV19 ASSTRLTGGAGYEQY